This T cell receptor beta chain comes out of a study of T cell responses to AZD1222 COVID-19 vaccine. Findings and caveats of the study: In a largely white British group with more females than males, clonal diversity was possibly underestimated.

There are 13 residues in the CDR3. J gave up 8 bases and V 5 bases, and 8 bases lay outside the gene matches. Germline CDR1 LNHDA, CDR2 SQIVND (reference sequence). Clones were read by immunoSEQ multiplex PCR, and TCRdb kept only the in-frame ones, dropping some. The data show 180,000 or so clones, about nine tenths seen once. As to this clone: Its antigen is unidentified.

This sequence joins TRBV19 and TRBJ2-7; 8 bases are a match to TRBD2. Sequenced material: peripheral blood, taken 28 days after the second AZD1222 dose. The source is an adult who received the AZD1222 COVID-19 vaccine. CDR3: CASSPPGRAQQYF. The CDR3 DNA follows: TGTGCCAGTAGTCCACCCGGGAGGGCCCAGCAGTACTTC.